The 21 T cell receptor beta chains presented below share a single source sample, sequenced in a study of T cell repertoires in cytomegalovirus infection. These receptors' targets are unknown. TCRdb passed the reads through MiXCR, listing each CDR3 protein once. The table includes approximately 990,000 distinct CDR3 sequences, approximately 33% detected once. The specimen was cultured CD8+ T cells from PBMCs, collected from culture after CMV antigen stimulation. The receptors shown here come from a human donor in good health (CMV status not recorded). Some clones in this sample may be carry-over from other donors' samples.

This clonotype was found a few times. This chain links TRBV4-2 with TRBJ2-2; 8 bases are a match to TRBD2. Looked up from germline, CDR1 is LGHNA and CDR2 is YNFKEQ. The CDR3 totals 18 residues. Trimming took 0 bases from V and 5 from J; bases not matched to a gene: 11. The CDR3 sequence is CASSQEKRTGGRTGELFF. Here the CDR3 DNA reads TGTGCCAGCAGCCAAGAGAAAAGGACGGGGGGGCGAACCGGGGAGCTGTTTTTT.

This clonotype was observed many times. This chain links TRBV6-2 or TRBV6-3 with TRBJ2-1, with D hard to call. Germline CDR1 reads MNHEY; CDR2 reads SVGEGT. V was trimmed by 5 bases and J by 10 bases, leaving 24 bases between them. This CDR3 region has 16 residues. The DNA of the CDR3 is TGTGCCAGCAGTAAAGCGACACCGGGCGCAATAGGGGAGCAGTTCTTC. The encoded protein is CASSKATPGAIGEQFF.

Comment on this clonotype: An end of the junction differs from the germline gene, which may be a read error. V and J are TRBV7-6 and TRBJ2-1; D may be TRBD1 (6 bases). Germline CDR1 is SGHVS and CDR2 is FNYEAQ. CDR3 size: 16 residues. CDR3 nucleotide sequence: TGTGCTAGCAGCCATCAGGGGTTGGTACCATACAATGAGCAGTTCTTC. Translation: CASSHQGLVPYNEQFF.

This clonotype was seen at least ten times. The J gene is TRBJ2-5, the V gene TRBV7-6; perhaps TRBD2 as D (6 bases). CDR1 and CDR2 from the germline V gene are SGHVS and FNYEAQ. Trimming cost V 1 base and J 4 bases, with 13 bases left between them. The CDR3 contains 15 residues. CDR3 DNA sequence: TGTGCCAGCAGCTTAGGACTAGAAAGGGTAGAGACCCAGTACTTC. The encoded protein is CASSLGLERVETQYF.

The chain combines TRBV7-4 with TRBJ1-1, with D hard to call. Trimming pared 2 bases from V and 0 bases from J, leaving 7 bases between. Germline V gene data show CDR1 as SGHVT and CDR2 as SQSDAQ. CDR3 size: 14 residues. The DNA for the CDR3 is TGTGCCAGCAGCTTACGAGAGGTGAACACTGAAGCTTTCTTT. It is translated as CASSLREVNTEAFF.

A few counts support this clonotype. The chain employs TRBV7-6 and TRBJ1-3; D ambiguous. Germline values: CDR1 SGHVS, CDR2 FNYEAQ. Trimming took 1 base from V and 2 from J, leaving 12 bases between them. The length of the CDR3 is 16 residues. The CDR3 loop reads CASSLGSSEPGNTIYF. CDR3 nucleotides: TGTGCCAGCAGCTTAGGGTCTTCAGAACCTGGAAACACCATATATTTT.

The chain couples TRBV7-9 to TRBJ1-6, with D possibly matching TRBD1 (5 bases). CDR1 is SEHNR and CDR2 is FQNEAQ in the germline V gene (reference sequence). This CDR3 contains 14 residues. V shed 4 bases and J shed 10 bases, with 14 bases lying between them. The CDR3 loop is CASSSLRGVSPLHF. In DNA, the CDR3 is TGTGCCAGCAGCTCCCTACGAGGGGTATCACCCCTCCACTTT.

This clonotype has only a few counts. The rearrangement uses TRBV15 and TRBJ2-2, with TRBD2 identical over 7 bases. The CDR3 loop spans 13 amino acids. V lost 7 bases to trimming and J lost 4 bases; unmatched junction nucleotides: 3. Germline assignment: CDR1 LNHNV and CDR2 YYDKDF (reference sequence). The CDR3 region has the DNA TGTGCCACCACTCCGGGGGGCACCGGGGAGCTGTTTTTT. Its translation: CATTPGGTGELFF.

This clonotype was observed many times. The J gene is TRBJ2-1, the V gene TRBV7-8; D gene uncertain. The CDR3 consists of 12 residues. CDR1 and CDR2 from the germline V gene are SGHVS and FQNEAQ. Trimming stripped 6 bases from V and 5 bases from J, with 8 bases between. CDR3 nucleotides: TGTGCCAGCAGTTCGGCGGACAATGAGCAGTTCTTC. This codes for CASSSADNEQFF.

This clonotype appeared a few times. The chain combines TRBV7-9 with TRBJ2-2, with 7 positions matching TRBD1. The CDR3 is made up of 17 amino acids. The germline V gene has CDR1 SEHNR and CDR2 FQNEAQ (reference sequence). Trimming cost V 4 bases and J 2 bases; bases outside gene matches: 10. CDR3 coding DNA: TGTGCCAGCAGCTCGCCATTCCGACAGGGTAACACCGGGGAGCTGTTTTTT. Amino acid sequence: CASSSPFRQGNTGELFF.

The chain links TRBV4-1 to TRBJ1-1; D may be TRBD1 (6 bases). The V and J ends lost 0 bases and 3 bases respectively, with 11 bases between them. The germline V gene has CDR1 MGHRA and CDR2 YSYEKL. The CDR3 totals 15 residues. The CDR3 reads CASSQEISGDTEAFF. The CDR3 DNA is TGCGCCAGCAGCCAAGAAATATCAGGGGACACTGAAGCTTTCTTT.

This clonotype was counted at least ten times. The gene calls are TRBV7-6 and TRBJ2-1, with TRBD2 matching 10 bases. CDR1 SGHVS and CDR2 FNYEAQ come from the germline V gene. V gave up 1 base and J gave up 7 bases; unmatched junction bases: 4. The CDR3 loop spans 15 amino acids. The CDR3 DNA is TGTGCCAGCAGCTTAGGGGCTAGCGGGGGTAATGAGCAGTTCTTC. Encoded protein: CASSLGASGGNEQFF.

This clonotype was recorded a few times. The chain combines TRBV12-3 or TRBV12-4 with TRBJ2-2; no definite D call. The CDR3 extends over 15 amino acids. The V gene lost 2 bases and the J gene lost 0 bases, with 7 bases spanning the gap. The CDR3 DNA reads TGTGCCAGCAGTTTACGTATACCGAACACCGGGGAGCTGTTTTTT. Its translation is CASSLRIPNTGELFF.

A word on this clonotype: One end of the junction is discordant with germline, which a read error may explain. V is TRBV6-6 and J is TRBJ2-5; TRBD1 matches 9 bases. Germline V gene lookup returns CDR1 MNHNY and CDR2 SVGAGI (reference sequence). There are 16 residues in the CDR3. CDR3 amino acids: CTSSLLWTGEQETQYF. CDR3 sequence (DNA): TGTACCAGCAGCCTTCTCTGGACAGGGGAACAAGAGACCCAGTACTTC.

CDR3 coding DNA: TGCAGTGCTAGAGCCCCAACGACTGACAATGAGCAGTTCTTC. This codes for CSARAPTTDNEQFF. This rearrangement joins TRBV20-1 to TRBJ2-1; no clear D. The V gene lost 1 base and the J gene lost 5 bases, with 12 bases spanning the gap. This CDR3 is built from 14 residues. Germline values: CDR1 DFQATT, CDR2 SNEGSKA (reference sequence).

This clonotype turned up a few times. The rearrangement joins TRBV7-9 to TRBJ2-7; the D gene is possibly TRBD2 (6 bases). The CDR3 extends over 15 amino acids. Germline V CDR1 and CDR2: SEHNR, FQNEAQ (reference sequence). V was clipped by 5 bases and J by 0 bases, with 14 bases between them. In DNA form, the CDR3 reads TGTGCCAGCAGCCCCCGGGGGTGGAGCTCCTACGAGCAGTACTTC. It encodes CASSPRGWSSYEQYF. Filled out from reference TRBV7-9 and TRBJ2-7, the complete variable domain reads DTGVSQNPRHKITKRGQNVTFRCDPISEHNRLYWYRQTLGQGPEFLTYFQNEAQLEKSRLLSDRFSAERPKGSFSTLEIQRTEQGDSAMYLCASSPRGWSSYEQYFGPGTRLTVT.

This clonotype was seen just once. CDR3 loop: CASSIAESYNEQFF. The CDR3 coding sequence is TGTGCCAGTAGTATAGCCGAATCCTACAATGAGCAGTTCTTC. J is TRBJ2-1 and V is TRBV19, with unresolved D. The germline V gene encodes CDR1 LNHDA and CDR2 SQIVND (reference sequence). Trimming left V 1 base short and J 1 base short, with 5 bases between. This CDR3 has 14 amino acids.

The rearrangement links TRBV6-6 to TRBJ2-3; TRBD1 is a possible D gene (6 bases). Trimming took off 4 bases at V and 6 bases at J, with 20 bases between the two ends. The germline V gene encodes CDR1 MNHNY and CDR2 SVGAGI (reference sequence). This CDR3 contains 16 residues. In DNA, the CDR3 is TGTGCCAGCAGTTCCTCGGGACAAGTACCGGCGGATACGCAGTATTTT. It specifies CASSSSGQVPADTQYF.

The rearrangement uses TRBV20-1 and TRBJ1-2; weak D call: TRBD1 (5 bases). CDR3 length: 14 amino acids. Trimming left V 3 bases short and J 2 bases short, with 13 bases between. The V gene's germline CDR1 is DFQATT and CDR2 SNEGSKA (reference sequence). CDR3 DNA sequence: TGCAGTGCTAGTCAAACCCGGGGCAACTATGGCTACACCTTC. This codes for CSASQTRGNYGYTF.

This clonotype was seen at least ten times. The chain combines TRBV7-2 with TRBJ2-1; 8 bases fit TRBD2. Looked up from germline, CDR1 is SGHTA and CDR2 is FQGNSA. The CDR3 runs 16 residues. J lost 4 bases, V lost 2 bases, and 7 bases had no gene match. Here the CDR3 reads CASSLFGGGSYNEQFF. The CDR3 nucleotides are TGTGCCAGCAGCTTATTCGGGGGGGGATCGTACAATGAGCAGTTCTTC.

The chain employs TRBV6-1 and TRBJ1-2; weak D call: TRBD1 (5 bases). CDR3 length: 12 amino acids. V gave up 7 bases and J gave up 7 bases, with 13 bases separating them. Germline V gene data show CDR1 as MNHNS and CDR2 as SASEGT. CDR3 in DNA: TGTGCCAGCATTGCGGAGGGGCCTGGCTACACCTTC. Its translation: CASIAEGPGYTF.